These T cell receptor beta chains were read from a single sample in a study of blood T cell repertoires in COVID-19. Using immunoSEQ multiplex PCR, the repertoire was profiled, and TCRdb retains in-frame clones only, with some absent. The data contain 51,000 or so clones, about four fifths of them singletons. The sequenced material came from peripheral blood. The receptor set was obtained from a man between 65 and 85 years old with active COVID-19. Each CDR3 is given with its conserved first and last residue. The D gene is left open where the match is weak. Not all rows give a size; the values are once, few, many and, for expanded clones, a class.

D: TRBD1; size: NA; V: TRBV3-1/TRBV3-2; J: TRBJ1-1; CDR3: CASSQRDRGSGAFF; DNA: TGTGCCAGCAGCCAGCGAGACAGGGGCTCGGGGGCTTTCTTT
D: NA; size: NA; V: TRBV5-1; J: TRBJ2-5; CDR3: CASSVDRYQETQYF; DNA: TGCGCCAGCAGCGTCGACAGGTACCAAGAGACCCAGTACTTC
D: NA; size: NA; V: TRBV6-1; J: TRBJ1-4; CDR3: CASSEGTREKLFF; DNA: TGTGCCAGCAGTGAGGGGACACGGGAAAAACTGTTTTTT
D: NA; size: NA; V: TRBV20-1; J: TRBJ2-7; CDR3: CSASHLTLYEQYF; DNA: TGCAGTGCTAGTCACCTAACTCTCTACGAGCAGTACTTC
D: NA; size: NA; V: TRBV3-1/TRBV3-2; J: TRBJ1-6; CDR3: CASSLRPAGASYNSPLHF; DNA: TGTGCCAGCAGCCTAAGGCCCGCGGGGGCCTCCTATAATTCACCCCTCCACTTT
D: TRBD1; size: NA; V: TRBV3-1/TRBV3-2; J: TRBJ2-1; CDR3: CASSLGTGVYNEQFF; DNA: TGTGCCAGCAGCCTTGGGACAGGGGTCTACAATGAGCAGTTCTTC
D: TRBD1; size: NA; V: TRBV5-1; J: TRBJ1-4; CDR3: CASSSQGARGEKLFF; DNA: TGCGCCAGCAGCTCGCAGGGGGCACGAGGGGAAAAACTGTTTTTT
D: TRBD2; size: NA; V: TRBV4-3; J: TRBJ2-5; CDR3: CASSDGTREGETQYF; DNA: TGCGCCAGCAGCGACGGGACTAGGGAGGGAGAGACCCAGTACTTC
D: NA; size: NA; V: TRBV20-1; J: TRBJ1-1; CDR3: CSAQSNTEAFF; DNA: TGCAGTGCTCAGTCGAACACTGAAGCTTTCTTT
D: NA; size: NA; V: TRBV11-1; J: TRBJ1-1; CDR3: CASSSYRNTEAFF; DNA: TGTGCCAGCAGCTCCTACAGGAACACTGAAGCTTTCTTT
D: TRBD1; size: NA; V: TRBV5-1; J: TRBJ2-7; CDR3: CASSLAEGTGGYEQYF; DNA: TGCGCCAGCAGCTTGGCCGAGGGGACAGGGGGCTACGAGCAGTACTTC
D: TRBD2; size: NA; V: TRBV19; J: TRBJ2-3; CDR3: CASNRWTSGGLDTQYF; DNA: TGTGCCAGTAATCGGTGGACTAGCGGGGGACTTGATACGCAGTATTTT
D: NA; size: NA; V: TRBV28; J: TRBJ1-4; CDR3: CASSQGQKKLFF; DNA: TGTGCCAGCAGCCAAGGACAGAAAAAACTGTTTTTT
D: NA; size: NA; V: TRBV28; J: TRBJ1-1; CDR3: CASSLSFTEAFF; DNA: TGTGCCAGCAGTTTATCGTTCACTGAAGCTTTCTTT
D: NA; size: NA; V: TRBV6-5; J: TRBJ2-2; CDR3: CASRLPGLVGELFF; DNA: TGTGCCAGCAGGCTCCCAGGACTTGTCGGGGAGCTGTTTTTT
D: NA; size: few; V: TRBV2; J: TRBJ1-2; CDR3: CASILSNYGYTF; DNA: TGTGCCAGCATCCTGTCTAACTATGGCTACACCTTC
D: NA; size: NA; V: TRBV7-9; J: TRBJ1-2; CDR3: CASSLARTGNYGYTF; DNA: TGTGCCAGCAGCTTAGCTAGGACGGGAAACTATGGCTACACCTTC
D: TRBD2; size: NA; V: TRBV27; J: TRBJ2-7; CDR3: CASSLSAGLGEQYF; DNA: TGTGCCAGCAGTTTATCAGCGGGGTTAGGCGAGCAGTACTTC
D: TRBD1; size: NA; V: TRBV9; J: TRBJ2-7; CDR3: CASSAWTGGGEQYF; DNA: TGTGCCAGCAGCGCTTGGACAGGGGGTGGCGAGCAGTACTTC
D: TRBD2; size: large; V: TRBV4-2; J: TRBJ2-1; CDR3: CASSPVTSGGALNEQFF; DNA: TGTGCCAGCAGCCCGGTGACTAGCGGGGGGGCGCTCAATGAGCAGTTCTTC
D: TRBD1; size: NA; V: TRBV7-9; J: TRBJ2-3; CDR3: CASSPGQVDTQYF; DNA: TGTGCCAGCAGCCCCGGACAGGTTGATACGCAGTATTTT
D: TRBD2; size: once; V: TRBV20-1; J: TRBJ2-3; CDR3: CSASTAGGGDTQYF; DNA: TGCAGTGCTAGTACCGCGGGGGGGGGAGATACGCAGTATTTT
D: NA; size: NA; V: TRBV27; J: TRBJ1-2; CDR3: CASSLSIVGYGYTF; DNA: TGTGCCAGCAGTTTATCGATAGTCGGCTATGGCTACACCTTC
D: NA; size: NA; V: TRBV29-1; J: TRBJ1-1; CDR3: CSVENGGAHTEAFF; DNA: TGCAGCGTTGAAAATGGCGGGGCGCACACTGAAGCTTTCTTT
D: NA; size: NA; V: TRBV24-1; J: TRBJ2-7; CDR3: CATSDLQRWAVWFYEQYF; DNA: TGTGCCACCAGTGATTTGCAAAGGTGGGCAGTTTGGTTCTACGAGCAGTACTTC
D: NA; size: NA; V: TRBV19; J: TRBJ1-1; CDR3: CASTRGGGDTEAFF; DNA: TGTGCCAGTACCCGAGGGGGTGGGGACACTGAAGCTTTCTTT
D: NA; size: NA; V: TRBV4-3; J: TRBJ2-7; CDR3: CASSHLEGADEQYF; DNA: TGCGCCAGCAGCCACCTGGAGGGGGCGGACGAGCAGTACTTC
D: NA; size: NA; V: TRBV2; J: TRBJ2-7; CDR3: CASSEYWGPQGEQYF; DNA: TGTGCCAGCAGTGAATATTGGGGGCCCCAAGGAGAGCAGTACTTC
D: TRBD2; size: NA; V: TRBV4-3; J: TRBJ2-2; CDR3: CASSPRPRLAGVTGELFF; DNA: TGCGCCAGCAGCCCGCGACCGAGACTAGCGGGGGTTACCGGGGAGCTGTTTTTT
D: TRBD2; size: NA; V: TRBV3-1/TRBV3-2; J: TRBJ2-1; CDR3: CASSQELAGGTNNEQFF; DNA: TGTGCCAGCAGCCAAGAACTAGCGGGGGGGACTAACAATGAGCAGTTCTTC
D: NA; size: NA; V: TRBV7-2; J: TRBJ1-2; CDR3: CASDTGADRGYTF; DNA: TGTGCCAGTGATACGGGAGCGGATCGTGGCTACACCTTC
D: NA; size: few; V: TRBV10-3; J: TRBJ2-7; CDR3: CAISEAGYEQYF; DNA: TGTGCCATCAGTGAAGCAGGCTACGAGCAGTACTTC
D: TRBD1; size: once; V: TRBV5-1; J: TRBJ1-2; CDR3: CASQQGTDSGYTF; DNA: TGCGCCAGCCAACAAGGGACAGACAGTGGCTACACCTTC
D: NA; size: NA; V: TRBV3-1/TRBV3-2; J: TRBJ2-5; CDR3: CASSQGVYQETQYF; DNA: TGTGCCAGCAGCCAAGGAGTGTACCAAGAGACCCAGTACTTC
D: TRBD2; size: NA; V: TRBV5-6; J: TRBJ2-3; CDR3: CASSWQGGGGGSTDTQYF; DNA: TGTGCCAGCAGCTGGCAGGGAGGAGGCGGGGGGAGCACAGATACGCAGTATTTT
D: NA; size: NA; V: TRBV12-3/TRBV12-4; J: TRBJ1-1; CDR3: CASSPRQLTEAFF; DNA: TGTGCCAGCAGTCCCCGACAGCTGACTGAAGCTTTCTTT
D: NA; size: NA; V: TRBV6-5; J: TRBJ2-5; CDR3: CASSYSWTGTQYF; DNA: TGTGCCAGCAGTTATAGCTGGACTGGGACCCAGTACTTC
D: NA; size: NA; V: TRBV19; J: TRBJ1-5; CDR3: CASSQGTSLNQPQHF; DNA: TGTGCCAGTAGTCAAGGGACAAGCCTTAATCAGCCCCAGCATTTT
D: NA; size: NA; V: TRBV6-2/TRBV6-3; J: TRBJ1-6; CDR3: CASSYRQGRYNSPLHF; DNA: TGTGCCAGCAGTTATCGTCAGGGTCGGTATAATTCACCCCTCCACTTT
D: TRBD2; size: NA; V: TRBV27; J: TRBJ2-7; CDR3: CASRLKPSRTSGYEQYF; DNA: TGTGCCAGCAGGCTCAAGCCCTCCCGGACTAGCGGCTACGAGCAGTACTTC
D: TRBD1; size: NA; V: TRBV6-5; J: TRBJ2-7; CDR3: CASSYSDRGLGEQYF; DNA: TGTGCCAGCAGTTACTCGGACAGGGGGCTAGGTGAGCAGTACTTC
D: NA; size: NA; V: TRBV6-2/TRBV6-3; J: TRBJ1-5; CDR3: CASSLGGGQPQHF; DNA: TGTGCCAGCAGTTTGGGGGGGGGACAGCCCCAGCATTTT
D: TRBD1; size: NA; V: TRBV7-2; J: TRBJ1-1; CDR3: CASSSDRVTEAFF; DNA: TGTGCCAGCAGCTCAGACAGGGTCACTGAAGCTTTCTTT
D: TRBD1; size: NA; V: TRBV6-5; J: TRBJ1-2; CDR3: CASSWDSNIGYTF; DNA: TGTGCCAGCAGTTGGGACAGTAATATTGGCTACACCTTC
D: NA; size: few; V: TRBV19; J: TRBJ1-1; CDR3: CASSINQGSTEAFF; DNA: TGTGCCAGTAGTATTAATCAGGGATCAACTGAAGCTTTCTTT
D: TRBD1; size: NA; V: TRBV12-5; J: TRBJ2-5; CDR3: CASGRGQEETQYF; DNA: TGTGCTAGTGGGCGAGGACAGGAAGAGACCCAGTACTTC
D: TRBD1; size: NA; V: TRBV9; J: TRBJ2-7; CDR3: CASSVEAGQGVYEQYF; DNA: TGTGCCAGCAGCGTAGAGGCGGGACAGGGGGTGTACGAGCAGTACTTC
D: NA; size: NA; V: TRBV5-4; J: TRBJ2-1; CDR3: CASSTYRDVINEQFF; DNA: TGTGCCAGCAGCACCTACAGGGATGTAATCAATGAGCAGTTCTTC
D: TRBD1; size: NA; V: TRBV5-1; J: TRBJ1-1; CDR3: CASRTGTGAAEAFF; DNA: TGCGCCAGCAGGACCGGGACAGGGGCCGCTGAAGCTTTCTTT
D: TRBD1; size: NA; V: TRBV5-1; J: TRBJ1-3; CDR3: CASSRDRGDTIYF; DNA: TGCGCCAGCAGCAGAGACAGGGGGGACACCATATATTTT
D: NA; size: once; V: TRBV9; J: TRBJ1-3; CDR3: CASSVDSRGKTGNTIYF; DNA: TGTGCCAGCAGCGTCGATAGCAGGGGTAAAACTGGAAACACCATATATTTT